This TCR beta chain was sequenced for a study of regulatory T cells in long-lasting Graves disease. TCR beta libraries were built with iRepertoire HTBI primers and Arm-PCR of CDR3 regions. One entry per CDR3 protein, called by TCRdb with MiXCR from the multiplex PCR reads. The sample records 200,000 to 250,000 distinct CDR3 sequences, just over 20% being singletons. Study-wide findings and caveats: The number of shared public clonotypes was higher in persistent patients (under 3,000) than new patients (just over 950). Possibly, accuracy suffered from the small sample size. Favored usage of TRBV28, TRBJ1-2 and TRBJ2-5 was recorded in persistent disease.

The time point is: newly diagnosed GD, antithyroid drugs for less than 3 months. PBMCs provided the RNA from which the TCR library was made. Diagnosis followed American Thyroid Association guidelines for Graves' disease. This CDR3 has 14 residues. With 4 bases removed from V and 0 bases from J, the gap between germline ends came to 10 bases. Germline-derived CDR1 and CDR2 are SGHDT and YYEEEE. Notes on this clonotype: Its antigen remains unidentified.

The specimen comprised peripheral blood mononuclear cells (PBMCs), sampled at new diagnosis, from a patient treated with antithyroid drugs. The source of this sequence is a female donor with Graves disease. The rearrangement uses TRBV5-6 and TRBJ1-1, with D possibly being TRBD1 (5 bases). The CDR3 bases are TGTGCCAGCAGCACGGGACGTTTGAACACTGAAGCTTTCTTT. Translating gives CASSTGRLNTEAFF.